This TCR beta chain was documented in a study of blood T cell repertoires in COVID-19. Germline assignment: CDR1 SEHNR and CDR2 FQNEAQ (reference sequence). The ends were cut back, 8 bases at V and 0 bases at J, with 8 bases in the middle. This CDR3 is 13 amino acids long. Some clones are missing from TCRdb's copy, which holds only in-frame ones; the method was immunoSEQ multiplex PCR. The sample shows some 260,000 clones, roughly 89% of them seen only once. The recovered donors of Cohort 3 showed two negative PCRs, clearance, or symptom resolution. The sample taken for sequencing was PBMCs or T cells enriched from blood (not recorded which). The chain combines TRBV7-9 with TRBJ2-1, with no clear D. The receptor was derived from a man in his forties or fifties who had recovered from COVID-19. The CDR3 is CASPASSYNEQFF. The CDR3 region has the DNA TGTGCCAGCCCAGCGAGCTCCTACAATGAGCAGTTCTTC.